This T cell receptor (beta chain) originates from a study of T cells in women clearing cervical HPV infection. Comments on this clone: The missing CDR3 end, 3 residues past where the read stops, is filled in from the germline J gene.

Profiled with immunoSEQ multiplex PCR; TCRdb holds only in-frame clones, not every one. The sample yields 21,000 or so clones, of which the top ten take up less than 30%. Germline V CDR1 and CDR2: PRHDT, FYEKMQ (reference sequence). The CDR3 spans 16 residues. Unmatched junction bases numbered 7, after V lost 1 base and J lost 4 bases. This rearrangement joins TRBV13 to TRBJ2-3, with TRBD2 identical over 8 bases. The source is a woman between 18 and 69 years old with a cervical HPV16 infection that either progressed to CIN3+ or cleared (not recorded which). Sequencing input: blood buffy coat. This chain's CDR3 is CASSLVQAGDSDTQYF. The sequenced part of the CDR3 DNA is TGTGCCAGCAGCTTAGTCCAAGCGGGAGATTCAGATACG.